A single sample is the source of the 5 T cell receptor beta chains below, sequenced in a study of long-term antiretroviral therapy in people with HIV. They ran version v3.0 of the immunoSEQ assay at survey level. The assay was immunoSEQ multiplex PCR, and TCRdb's table has in-frame clones only and misses some. The profile covers about 25,000 clones, with 80% to 90% appearing a single time and more than 4.5% taken by the ten largest. Material: unsorted PBMCs, obtained about 4.3 years after starting antiretroviral therapy. Source of these receptors: a man between 25 and 39 years old with HIV.

V and J are TRBV7-9 and TRBJ1-4; no clear D. CDR1 and CDR2 from the germline V gene are SEHNR and FQNEAQ (reference sequence). Trimming left V 3 bases short and J 14 bases short, with 13 bases between. This CDR3 region has 12 residues. The CDR3 sequence is CASSLSTQWLFF. CDR3 coding DNA: TGTGCCAGCAGCTTGTCTACCCAATGGCTGTTTTTT.

This rearrangement joins TRBV7-8 to TRBJ1-3; D remains ambiguous. The CDR3 runs to 15 residues. V gave up 5 bases and J gave up 4 bases, with 15 bases separating them. Germline CDR1 and CDR2: SGHVS and FQNEAQ. The CDR3 coding sequence is TGTGCCAGCAGCCCGAATGTATGGTCCGGAAACACCATATATTTT. Translating gives CASSPNVWSGNTIYF.

This rearrangement joins TRBV9 to TRBJ1-1; D is unclear. Trimming cost V 4 bases and J 4 bases, with 17 bases left between them. The V gene's germline CDR1 is SGDLS and CDR2 YYNGEE. CDR3 length equals 15 residues. Here the CDR3 DNA reads TGTGCCAGCAGCCCGCTTACAGCGGCGGGCACTGAAGCTTTCTTT. Translation gives CASSPLTAAGTEAFF.

The chain joins TRBV19 to TRBJ1-3, with D hard to call. The CDR3 sequence is 13 residues long. Germline V gene sequence: CDR1 LNHDA, CDR2 SQIVND (reference sequence). V lost 1 base and J lost 2, with 3 bases in between. CDR3 sequence (DNA): TGTGCCAGTAGTATAGGACCTGGAAACACCATATATTTT. Translation: CASSIGPGNTIYF.

V gene TRBV10-3 combines with J gene TRBJ1-1; 7 bases align to TRBD1. The CDR3 has 15 amino acids. The germline V gene has CDR1 ENHRY and CDR2 SYGVKD. The V and J ends lost 6 bases and 0 bases, in that order; junction bases with no gene match: 7. CDR3 DNA: TGTGCCATCAGACAAGAGACAGGGTTGAACACTGAAGCTTTCTTT. It specifies CAIRQETGLNTEAFF.